This T cell receptor beta chain was documented in a study of T and B cells in COVID-19 patients. To note about this clonotype: Its antigen is still unknown.

BIOMED2 TRB-A/B primer pools were used in multiplex TRB PCR. In TCRdb, the multiplex PCR reads were re-called with MiXCR into one record per CDR3 protein. The data contain approximately 17,000 distinct CDR3 sequences, 27% of them seen just once; the ten biggest clones take up about 3%. Study-wide results and limits: Early severe-case samples and blood from mildly ill patients during symptoms were in short supply.

The germline CDR1 and CDR2 sequences are SGHVS and FNYEAQ. Trimming shortened V by 2 bases and J by 3 bases, and 19 bases separated the two germline ends. The CDR3 runs 17 residues. From blood, roughly 220-550 ng of genomic DNA served as TRB template. The source of this sequence is a human donor who had recovered from COVID-19. Sequencing was performed on blood. This chain links TRBV7-6 with TRBJ1-1, with no clear D. The CDR3 loop reads CASSLTTTGGIHTEAFF. The CDR3 bases are TGTGCCAGCAGCTTAACTACTACGGGAGGGATTCACACTGAAGCTTTCTTT.